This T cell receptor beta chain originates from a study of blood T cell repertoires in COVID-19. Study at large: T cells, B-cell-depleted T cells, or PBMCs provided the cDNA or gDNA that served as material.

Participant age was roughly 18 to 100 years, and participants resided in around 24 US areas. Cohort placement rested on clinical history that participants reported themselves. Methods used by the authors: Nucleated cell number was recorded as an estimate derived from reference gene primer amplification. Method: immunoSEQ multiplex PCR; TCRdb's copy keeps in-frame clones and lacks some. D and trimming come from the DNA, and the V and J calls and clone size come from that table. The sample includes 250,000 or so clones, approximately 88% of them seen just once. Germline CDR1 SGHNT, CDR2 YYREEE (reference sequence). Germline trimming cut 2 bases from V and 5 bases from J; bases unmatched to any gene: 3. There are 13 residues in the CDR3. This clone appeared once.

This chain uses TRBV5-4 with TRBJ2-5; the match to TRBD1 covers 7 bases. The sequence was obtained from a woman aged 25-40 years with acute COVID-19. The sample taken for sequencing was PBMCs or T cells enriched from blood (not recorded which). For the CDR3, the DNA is TGTGCCAGCAGCTTCGACAGGGAGGAGACCCAGTACTTC. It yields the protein CASSFDREETQYF.